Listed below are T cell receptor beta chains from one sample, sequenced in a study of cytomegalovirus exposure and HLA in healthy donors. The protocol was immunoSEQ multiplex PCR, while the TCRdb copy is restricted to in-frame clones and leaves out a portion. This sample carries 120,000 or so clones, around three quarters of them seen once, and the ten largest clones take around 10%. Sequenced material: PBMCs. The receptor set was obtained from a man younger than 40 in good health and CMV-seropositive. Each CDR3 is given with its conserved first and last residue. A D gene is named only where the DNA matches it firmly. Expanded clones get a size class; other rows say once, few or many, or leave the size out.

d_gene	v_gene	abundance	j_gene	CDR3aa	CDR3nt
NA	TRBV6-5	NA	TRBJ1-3	CASGEGFSGNTIYF	TGTGCCAGCGGTGAGGGTTTCTCTGGAAACACCATATATTTT
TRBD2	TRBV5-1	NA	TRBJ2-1	CASNELAGYNEQFF	TGCGCCAGCAACGAACTAGCGGGTTACAATGAGCAGTTCTTC
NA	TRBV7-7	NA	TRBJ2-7	CASSKGHTSSYEQYF	TGTGCCAGCAGCAAAGGACATACCAGCTCCTACGAGCAGTACTTC
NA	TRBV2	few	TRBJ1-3	CASSLPRNTIYF	TGTGCCAGCAGTCTACCGAGAAACACCATATATTTT
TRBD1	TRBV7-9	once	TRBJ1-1	CASSLAGQGAGTEAFF	TGTGCCAGCAGCTTAGCGGGACAGGGGGCAGGCACTGAAGCTTTCTTT
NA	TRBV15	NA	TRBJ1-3	CATRLQGAGNTIYF	TGTGCCACCAGGTTGCAGGGCGCGGGAAACACCATATATTTT
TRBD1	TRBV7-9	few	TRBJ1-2	CASSPGQEDGYTF	TGTGCCAGCAGCCCCGGACAGGAGGATGGCTACACCTTC
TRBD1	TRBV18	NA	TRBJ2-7	CASSANQGAEVEQYF	TGTGCCAGCTCAGCAAACCAGGGGGCGGAGGTCGAGCAGTACTTC
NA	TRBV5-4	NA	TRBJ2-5	CASSFKSAGAKETQYF	TGTGCCAGCAGCTTTAAAAGTGCGGGGGCGAAAGAGACCCAGTACTTC
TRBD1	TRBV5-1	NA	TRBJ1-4	CASSLVSGQASTNEKLFF	TGCGCCAGCAGCTTGGTATCCGGACAGGCTTCAACTAATGAAAAACTGTTTTTT
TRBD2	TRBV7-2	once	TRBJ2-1	CASSLRTPGGSYNEQFF	TGTGCCAGCAGCCTGCGGACCCCGGGGGGGTCCTACAATGAGCAGTTCTTC
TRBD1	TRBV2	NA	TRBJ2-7	CASIWDSEGYEQYF	TGTGCCAGCATATGGGACAGCGAGGGGTACGAGCAGTACTTC
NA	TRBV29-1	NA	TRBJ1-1	CSVEQGGNTEAFF	TGCAGCGTTGAACAGGGAGGGAACACTGAAGCTTTCTTT
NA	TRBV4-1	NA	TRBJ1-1	CASSPTGDNTEAFF	TGCGCCAGCAGCCCGACAGGAGATAACACTGAAGCTTTCTTT
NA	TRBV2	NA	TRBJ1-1	CASSEAVEAFF	TGTGCCAGCAGTGAGGCAGTTGAAGCTTTCTTT
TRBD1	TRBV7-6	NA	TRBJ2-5	CASSEGQGNLWGETQYF	TGTGCCAGCAGCGAGGGACAGGGTAACCTCTGGGGGGAGACCCAGTACTTC
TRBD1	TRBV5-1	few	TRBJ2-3	CASSFLQGVSTDTQYF	TGCGCCAGCAGCTTCTTACAGGGGGTGAGCACAGATACGCAGTATTTT
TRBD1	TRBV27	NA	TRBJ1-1	CASSFGQANTEAFF	TGTGCCAGCAGTTTTGGACAGGCGAACACTGAAGCTTTCTTT
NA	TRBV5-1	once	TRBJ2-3	CASSTGSQGTDTQYF	TGCGCCAGCAGTACAGGTAGTCAGGGCACAGATACGCAGTATTTT
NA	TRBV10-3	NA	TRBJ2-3	CAISARGTVIADTQYF	TGTGCCATCAGTGCCCGGGGGACAGTTATCGCAGATACGCAGTATTTT
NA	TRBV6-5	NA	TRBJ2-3	CASRPTGSTDTQYF	TGTGCCAGCAGACCCACAGGGAGCACAGATACGCAGTATTTT
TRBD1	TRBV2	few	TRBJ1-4	CASSPDRGSNEKLFF	TGTGCCAGCAGTCCTGACAGGGGGAGTAATGAAAAACTGTTTTTT
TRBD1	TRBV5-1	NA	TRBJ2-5	CASSWGQEETQYF	TGCGCCAGCAGCTGGGGACAGGAAGAGACCCAGTACTTC
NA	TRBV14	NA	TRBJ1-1	CASSPRGMNTEAFF	TGTGCCAGCAGCCCAAGGGGAATGAACACTGAGGCTTTCTTT
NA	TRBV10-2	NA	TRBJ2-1	CASRNRAGVSEQFF	TGCGCCAGCAGGAATCGGGCCGGGGTCAGTGAGCAGTTCTTC
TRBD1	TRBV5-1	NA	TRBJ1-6	CASKRRDRADSPLHF	TGCGCCAGCAAGAGAAGGGACAGGGCCGATTCACCCCTCCACTTT
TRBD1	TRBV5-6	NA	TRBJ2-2	CASSWGTGDTGELFF	TGTGCCAGCAGCTGGGGGACAGGGGACACCGGGGAGCTGTTTTTT
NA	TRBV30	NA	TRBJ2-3	CAWTPLARSTDTQYF	TGTGCCTGGACCCCCCTAGCCCGGAGCACAGATACGCAGTATTTT
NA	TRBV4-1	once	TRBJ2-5	CASSSVKRRSQETQYF	TGCGCCAGCAGCTCTGTTAAACGGCGGAGCCAAGAGACCCAGTACTTC
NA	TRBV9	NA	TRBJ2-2	CASSVGLDAGELFF	TGTGCCAGCAGCGTAGGACTGGATGCCGGGGAGCTGTTTTTT
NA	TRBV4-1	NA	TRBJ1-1	CASSQGLRNTEAFF	TGCGCCAGCAGCCAGGGACTTCGGAACACTGAAGCTTTCTTT
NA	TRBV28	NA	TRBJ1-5	CASSPRTESYSNQPQHF	TGTGCCAGCAGTCCCCGGACAGAGTCTTATAGCAATCAGCCCCAGCATTTT
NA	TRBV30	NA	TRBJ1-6	CAWSVRQGISPLHF	TGTGCCTGGAGTGTACGCCAGGGGATTTCACCCCTCCACTTT
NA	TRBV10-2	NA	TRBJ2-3	CASTVTSPRDTQYF	TGCGCCAGCACTGTAACTAGTCCCAGAGATACGCAGTATTTT
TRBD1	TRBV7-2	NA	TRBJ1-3	CASSFGQGPFGDSGNTIYF	TGTGCCAGCAGCTTTGGACAGGGCCCGTTCGGAGACTCTGGAAACACCATATATTTT
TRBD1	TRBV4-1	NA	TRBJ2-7	CASSPSGGSYEQYF	TGCGCCAGCAGCCCCTCAGGGGGCTCCTACGAGCAGTACTTC
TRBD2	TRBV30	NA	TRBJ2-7	CAWSGGAYEQYF	TGTGCCTGGAGCGGGGGGGCCTACGAGCAGTACTTC
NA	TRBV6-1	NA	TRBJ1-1	CASSEAGGGEAFF	TGTGCCAGCAGTGAAGCGGGGGGAGGGGAAGCTTTCTTT
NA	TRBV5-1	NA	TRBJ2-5	CASSLATTRKTQYF	TGCGCCAGCAGCTTGGCGACAACCCGAAAGACCCAGTACTTC
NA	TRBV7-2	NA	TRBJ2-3	CASSTYQEADTQYF	TGTGCCAGCAGCACCTATCAGGAGGCAGATACGCAGTATTTT
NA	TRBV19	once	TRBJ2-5	CASSMDSNYQETQYF	TGTGCCAGTAGTATGGACAGCAATTACCAAGAGACCCAGTACTTC
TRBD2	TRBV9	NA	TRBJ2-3	CASSVGASGGLPGTDTQYF	TGTGCCAGCAGCGTAGGGGCAAGCGGGGGGCTCCCCGGAACAGATACGCAGTATTTT
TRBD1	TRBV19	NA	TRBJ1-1	CASTLTGVNTEAFF	TGTGCCAGTACCCTGACAGGGGTGAACACTGAAGCTTTCTTT
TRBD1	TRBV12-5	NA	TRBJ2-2	CASGLVSTTGANTGELFF	TGTGCTAGTGGTTTGGTTTCCACGACAGGGGCGAACACCGGGGAGCTGTTTTTT
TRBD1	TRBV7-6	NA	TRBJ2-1	CASSATGSDEQFF	TGTGCCAGCAGCGCGACAGGGTCCGATGAGCAGTTCTTC
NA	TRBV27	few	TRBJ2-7	CASSTKVGGAYEQYF	TGTGCCAGCAGCACCAAGGTGGGGGGAGCCTACGAGCAGTACTTC
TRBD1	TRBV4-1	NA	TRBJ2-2	CASSQGQGRNTGELFF	TGCGCCAGCAGCCAAGGACAGGGGAGGAACACCGGGGAGCTGTTTTTT
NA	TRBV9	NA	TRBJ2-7	CASSVAGHSYEQYF	TGTGCCAGCAGCGTAGCCGGACACTCCTACGAGCAGTACTTC
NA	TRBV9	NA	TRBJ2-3	CASSLTDTQYF	TGTGCCAGCAGCCTCACAGATACGCAGTATTTT